What follows describes a single TCR beta chain. The data are from a study of shared T cell receptors in the human thymus. Per the germline V gene, CDR1 is SGHNT and CDR2 is YENEEA. The CDR3 sequence is 15 residues long. After removal of 4 bases from V and 5 bases from J, the junction contained 7 bases not matched to a gene. The repertoire was sequenced with immunoSEQ multiplex PCR; TCRdb's copy has only in-frame clones and lacks some. This sample carries 600,000 or so clones, over 75% of them seen once, and the ten largest clones take roughly 0.0089%. These sequences were also reported in another study, on human thymus T cells. That source adds: Thymus tissue was removed during corrective cardiac surgery. Repertoires from thymus and blood appeared to show biased V and J gene usage.

This chain connects TRBV11-3 to TRBJ2-5; 10 bases line up with TRBD1. The specimen was thymocytes. The receptor comes from a boy under two years old with a congenital heart defect. The CDR3 coding sequence is TGTGCCAGCAGCTCAGCGACAGGGGGCGGCGAGACCCAGTACTTC. Its translation: CASSSATGGGETQYF.